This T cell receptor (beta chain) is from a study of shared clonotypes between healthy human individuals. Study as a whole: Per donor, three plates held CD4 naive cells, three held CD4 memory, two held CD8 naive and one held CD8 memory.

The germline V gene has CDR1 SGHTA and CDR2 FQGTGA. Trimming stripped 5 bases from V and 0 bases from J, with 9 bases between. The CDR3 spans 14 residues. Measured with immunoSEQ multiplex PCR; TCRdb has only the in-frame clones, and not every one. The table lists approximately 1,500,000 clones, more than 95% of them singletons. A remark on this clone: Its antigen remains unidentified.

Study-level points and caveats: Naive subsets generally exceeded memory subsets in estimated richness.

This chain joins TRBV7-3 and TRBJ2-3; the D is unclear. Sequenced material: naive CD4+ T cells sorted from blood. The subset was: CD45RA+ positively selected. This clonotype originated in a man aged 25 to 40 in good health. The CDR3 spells CASSHGRSTDTQYF. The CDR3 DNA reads TGTGCCAGCAGCCACGGAAGGAGCACAGATACGCAGTATTTT.